The T cell receptor beta chain described here comes from a study of T cell repertoires in cytomegalovirus infection. At the level of the study: Public TCR beta signatures were indicative of both CMV infection and a matching HLA type. Study-wide points: Dominant in the ex vivo response were TCR beta clonotypes restricted by HLA-C and specific for CMV. CMV carriers with the relevant HLA were identified by cumulative public TCR beta family frequency.

Trimming took off 5 bases at V and 2 bases at J, with 22 bases between the two ends. The CDR3 totals 17 residues. Germline CDR1 and CDR2: MNHEY and SMNVEV (reference sequence). From the reads, TCRdb called clonotypes with MiXCR, one entry per CDR3 protein. This sample has about 47,000 distinct CDR3 sequences, with nearly 20% found just once. Details on this clonotype: Its matching antigen is unknown.

The clonotype originates from a human donor in good health (CMV status not recorded). Some clones in this sample may be carry-over from other donors' samples. This sample comprised CD8+ T cells from cultured PBMCs, obtained from culture after CMV antigen stimulation. The chain couples TRBV27 to TRBJ2-7; a possible D gene is TRBD1 (6 bases). CDR3 nucleotides: TGTGCCAGCAGTCACACCCGGGACACCACTACCGCCTACGAGCAGTACTTC. As protein: CASSHTRDTTTAYEQYF.